The next 20 T cell receptor beta chains were all read from a single sample in a study of blood T cell repertoires in COVID-19. Assay: immunoSEQ multiplex PCR; the TCRdb copy retains only in-frame clones and omits some. The sample includes 200,000 to 250,000 clones, over 80% of them seen just once. The sequencing input was PBMCs or T cells enriched from blood (not recorded which). These receptors were collected from a woman in her 30s with acute COVID-19.

The chain uses TRBV19 and TRBJ1-2; the match to TRBD1 covers 8 bases. This CDR3 is built from 15 residues. With 5 bases clipped from V and 7 bases from J, the junction kept 12 bases outside the gene matches. CDR1 LNHDA and CDR2 SQIVND come from the germline V gene (reference sequence). The DNA of the CDR3 is TGTGCCAGTAGTCTCGCACCCGACAGGGGAGGTGGCTACACCTTC. Encoded protein: CASSLAPDRGGGYTF.

V is TRBV7-2 and J is TRBJ1-1; D is unclear. The germline gives CDR1 SGHTA, CDR2 FQGNSA. This CDR3 spans 11 amino acids. V lost 4 bases and J lost 10, with 10 bases in between. In DNA form, the CDR3 reads TGTGCCAGCAGCTCTCGCCGCGCAGCTTTCTTT. Amino acids: CASSSRRAAFF. The full variable domain, rest sourced from reference TRBV7-2 and TRBJ1-1, is GAGVSQSPSNKVTEKGKDVELRCDPISGHTALYWYRQSLGQGLEFLIYFQGNSAPDKSGLPSDRFSAERTGGSVSTLTIQRTQQEDSAVYLCASSSRRAAFFGQGTRLTVV.

V and J are TRBV10-3 and TRBJ1-5; maybe TRBD1 (5 bases). Germline CDR1 and CDR2: ENHRY and SYGVKD. The CDR3 has 13 amino acids. V was pared by 8 bases and J by 5 bases, with 13 bases between. In DNA form, the CDR3 reads TGTGCCATCGGGGGGACGGATTATCAGCCCCAGCATTTT. This gives the protein CAIGGTDYQPQHF.

The chain combines TRBV5-6 with TRBJ1-5; tentative D call: TRBD1 (5 bases). The CDR3 totals 14 residues. Trimming took 4 bases from V and 8 from J, leaving 16 bases between them. Germline loops: CDR1 SGHDT, CDR2 YYEEEE. CDR3 bases: TGTGCCAGCAGCCCAGGGCAGGGTGTGGAGCCCCAGCATTTT. Translation gives CASSPGQGVEPQHF.

This chain uses TRBV7-9 with TRBJ2-3, with 11 bases identical to TRBD2. CDR3 length equals 18 residues. Unmatched junction bases numbered 9, after V lost 4 bases and J lost 0 bases. Germline CDR1 and CDR2: SEHNR and FQNEAQ (reference sequence). Written as DNA, the CDR3 is TGTGCCAGCAGCTCGGGACTAGCGGAAACTTTGAGCACAGATACGCAGTATTTT. This gives the protein CASSSGLAETLSTDTQYF.

This chain links TRBV6-1 with TRBJ2-5, with 8 bases that match TRBD1. CDR3 length equals 17 residues. Germline CDR1 MNHNS, CDR2 SASEGT. The junction had 11 bases not matched to a gene; V was cut back by 0 bases and J by 5 bases. CDR3 sequence: CASSEANPRGQEETQYF. The CDR3, as DNA: TGTGCCAGCAGTGAAGCCAACCCGCGGGGACAGGAGGAGACCCAGTACTTC.

This chain links TRBV12-3 or TRBV12-4 with TRBJ1-5; D is undetermined. The CDR3 is 13 residues long. Trimming shortened V by 5 bases and J by 6 bases, and 11 bases separated the two germline ends. CDR3 in DNA: TGTGCCAGCAGTCATATGGTGAGTCAGCCCCAGCATTTT. Amino acids: CASSHMVSQPQHF.

The chain employs TRBV7-2 and TRBJ2-7; D is perhaps TRBD2 (5 bases). CDR1 SGHTA and CDR2 FQGNSA come from the germline V gene. Trimming removed 0 bases at V and 0 bases at J, with 9 bases between. This CDR3 is 15 amino acids long. The CDR3 reads CASSLASGSSYEQYF. In DNA form, the CDR3 reads TGTGCCAGCAGCTTAGCGTCGGGGTCCTCCTACGAGCAGTACTTC.

This clone has a single count. V is TRBV19 and J is TRBJ1-1; D is ambiguous. V lost 5 bases, J lost 1 base, and 14 bases lay in between. Germline V lookup: CDR1 LNHDA, CDR2 SQIVND (reference sequence). The CDR3 has 15 amino acids. CDR3 coding DNA: TGTGCCAGTAGTTTACAAAGCGAGCCGAACACTGAAGCTTTCTTT. Encoded protein: CASSLQSEPNTEAFF.

V and J are TRBV3-1 (or the pseudogene TRBV3-2) and TRBJ1-2, with TRBD1 matching 10 bases. J was trimmed by 4 bases and V by 4 bases; bases with no gene match: 0. CDR3 length equals 13 residues. Germline V gene sequence: CDR1 LGHDT, CDR2 YNNKEL (reference sequence). CDR3 in DNA: TGTGCCAGCAGCCGACAGGGGGCCTATGGCTACACCTTC. Its translation is CASSRQGAYGYTF.

This clone occurred once. The V and J genes are TRBV7-2 and TRBJ2-7; TRBD2 agrees at 7 bases. This CDR3 comprises 13 residues. The junction had 2 bases not matched to a gene; V was cut back by 4 bases and J by 2 bases. Germline values: CDR1 SGHTA, CDR2 FQGNSA. CDR3 sequence (DNA): TGTGCCAGCAGCTACCTAGCGGCCTACGAGCAGTACTTC. This encodes CASSYLAAYEQYF.

The rearrangement joins TRBV5-1 to TRBJ1-4; tentative D call: TRBD1 (5 bases). Deletions cut 4 bases from V and 8 bases from J, with 15 bases between. Germline V gene sequence: CDR1 SGHRS, CDR2 YFSETQ. The CDR3 spans 14 residues. CDR3 loop: CASSLGRADEKLFF. The CDR3 nucleotides read TGCGCCAGCAGCCTCGGCAGGGCCGACGAAAAACTGTTTTTT.

J is TRBJ2-3 and V is TRBV7-6, with D perhaps matching TRBD1 (6 bases). Trimming left V 2 bases short and J 2 bases short, with 11 bases between. Germline V gene data show CDR1 as SGHVS and CDR2 as FNYEAQ. CDR3 size: 15 residues. The CDR3 protein is CASSLYRADTDTQYF. The CDR3 coding sequence is TGTGCCAGCAGCTTATACAGGGCGGACACAGATACGCAGTATTTT.

The chain carries TRBV7-2 and TRBJ2-5, with 8 positions matching TRBD2. The germline V gene encodes CDR1 SGHTA and CDR2 FQGNSA. The length of the CDR3 is 15 residues. Trimming removed 5 bases from V and 4 bases from J; junction bases left unmatched: 9. Here the CDR3 DNA reads TGTGCCAGCAGCCCAGGGATAGCGGGGATAGAGACCCAGTACTTC. Translated, it gives CASSPGIAGIETQYF.

The chain combines TRBV5-5 with TRBJ1-1; 8 bases line up with TRBD1. CDR1 SGHKS and CDR2 YYEKEE come from the germline V gene (reference sequence). V shed 2 bases and J 2 bases; nucleotides not matched to a gene: 8. This CDR3 has 16 amino acids. The CDR3 region is CASSFGQGRANTEAFF. For the CDR3, the DNA is TGTGCCAGCAGCTTCGGACAGGGTAGGGCTAACACTGAAGCTTTCTTT.

The genes are TRBV4-1 and TRBJ2-5, with TRBD2 matching 7 bases. The CDR3 totals 16 residues. Germline trimming cut 6 bases from V and 2 bases from J; bases unmatched to any gene: 12. CDR1 is MGHRA and CDR2 is YSYEKL in the germline V gene. CDR3 sequence (DNA): TGCGCCAGCAGTTCAGCTAGAGGTAGCGGGCAAGAGACCCAGTACTTC. Translation gives CASSSARGSGQETQYF.

This clone was seen a few times. This chain's CDR3 is CASRTGDSNQPQHF. In nucleotides, the CDR3 is TGTGCCAGCAGGACAGGGGACAGCAATCAGCCCCAGCATTTT. The chain recombines TRBV25-1 with TRBJ1-5; TRBD1 matches at 8 bases. After removal of 6 bases from V and 1 base from J, the junction contained 2 bases not matched to a gene. The CDR3 runs 14 residues. Germline CDR1 and CDR2: MGHDK and SYGVNS.

This clone was seen at least ten times. The same CDR3 also results from other DNA sequences found in this sample. This rearrangement joins TRBV5-5 to TRBJ1-1, with a possible D match to TRBD1 (6 bases). Germline lookup yields CDR1 SGHKS and CDR2 YYEKEE (reference sequence). V lost 0 bases, J lost 7 bases, and 31 bases lay in between. This CDR3 comprises 20 residues. CDR3 nucleotides: TGTGCCAGCAGCTTGGGTCGAAGGGCCGGGGCCGGCGCGGGGGGCTATGAAGCTTTCTTT. Translation gives CASSLGRRAGAGAGGYEAFF.

This clone was detected only once. The V call is TRBV19, the J call TRBJ2-1, with 7 positions matching TRBD1. Germline lookup yields CDR1 LNHDA and CDR2 SQIVND (reference sequence). This CDR3 spans 15 amino acids. After removal of 3 bases from V and 8 bases from J, the junction contained 10 bases not matched to a gene. CDR3 amino acids: CASSIFWDSRDEQFF. Here the CDR3 DNA reads TGTGCCAGTAGTATTTTCTGGGACAGTAGAGATGAGCAGTTCTTC.

The chain carries TRBV30 and TRBJ1-1; TRBD1 aligns across 7 bases. This CDR3 comprises 14 residues. V was pared by 5 bases and J by 0 bases, with 6 bases of the junction left unmatched. Germline V gene lookup returns CDR1 GTSNPN and CDR2 SVGIG (reference sequence). The chain's CDR3 is CAWLQGVMNTEAFF. CDR3 DNA sequence: TGTGCCTGGTTGCAGGGGGTGATGAACACTGAAGCTTTCTTT. Full variable domain (outside the CDR3, taken from reference TRBV30 and TRBJ1-1): SQTIHQWPATLVQPVGSPLSLECTVEGTSNPNLYWYRQAAGRGLQLLFYSVGIGQISSEVPQNLSASRPQDRQFILSSKKLLLSDSGFYLCAWLQGVMNTEAFFGQGTRLTVV.